Sequencing of this T cell receptor beta chain was carried out in a study of control samples from healthy donors and cancer patients. Some clones are missing from TCRdb's copy, which holds only in-frame ones; the method was immunoSEQ multiplex PCR. The repertoire holds about 110,000 clones, with roughly 88% as singletons. With 10 bases removed from V and 4 bases from J, the gap between germline ends came to 19 bases. The CDR3 contains 14 residues. CDR1 and CDR2 from the germline V gene are MNHEY and SVGAGI. The chain couples TRBV6-5 to TRBJ1-1; D might be TRBD1 (5 bases). The TCR was taken from an older woman with lung cancer. Material for sequencing was PBMCs. The DNA of the CDR3 is TGTGCCACCACCCCACAGGTTAGGTCCACTGAAGCTTTCTTT. Amino acid sequence: CATTPQVRSTEAFF.